This T cell receptor (beta chain) was documented in a study of shared clonotypes between healthy human individuals. Overall study: Ranging from 18 to 49 in age, donors were two women and three men.

In the naive CD8 group, cells lacked CD45RO and were positively selected for CCR7, so terminally differentiated effector memory CD45RA+ cells were left out. It was roughly 190 ng DNA, tens of thousands of T cell genomes, that sorted-subset replicate PCRs used. In the authors' workflow: ImmunoSEQ sequences covered only the junction and lacked quality scores; filtering therefore differed. TCRdb keeps only in-frame clones here, not all; method: immunoSEQ multiplex PCR. That table is the source of V, J and clone size, and D and trimming were worked out from the DNA. The sample has some 2.1 million clones; about 95% are singletons. The CDR3 spans 15 residues. CDR1 is SEHNR, CDR2 FQNEAQ, per germline (reference sequence). V was shortened by 2 bases and J by 2 bases, with 12 bases between the two germline ends.

The source of this sequence is a young man in good health. Sequenced input: naive CD8+ T cells sorted from blood. V is TRBV7-9 and J is TRBJ2-5; D possibly corresponds to TRBD2 (6 bases). CDR3 nucleotide sequence: TGTGCCAGCAGCTTATCGGACTATCCGCAAGAGACCCAGTACTTC. Amino acids: CASSLSDYPQETQYF.